This T cell receptor beta chain was identified in a study of blood T cell repertoires in COVID-19. Across the study: PBMCs, B-cell-depleted T cells, or T cells were the source of the cDNA or gDNA that made up the material.

Per the germline V gene, CDR1 is SGDLS and CDR2 is YYNGEE. Trimming took off 4 bases at V and 6 bases at J, with 19 bases between the two ends. The CDR3 spans 15 residues. Using immunoSEQ multiplex PCR, the repertoire was profiled, and TCRdb retains in-frame clones only, with some absent. The sample comprises about 90,000 clones, 75% to 90% of which are singletons, and about 9.4% rests with the top ten. The V and J genes are TRBV9 and TRBJ1-1; the D gene is possibly TRBD1 (5 bases). Sequencing was done on a sample of peripheral blood. This TCR derives from a woman in her 70s with acute or convalescent COVID-19. CDR3 amino acids: CASSPRGGKRPEAFF. CDR3 in DNA: TGTGCCAGCAGCCCCCGGGGCGGGAAGAGACCTGAAGCTTTCTTT.